The sequence of this T cell receptor beta chain was determined in a study of T cells after yellow fever vaccination. Study-wide findings and caveats: In FACS-sorted repertoires, abundant clonotypes from the bulk population could appear as contaminants.

Worth noting for this clonotype: Antigen unknown.

Trimming took off 3 bases at V and 3 bases at J, with 18 bases between the two ends. Germline assignment: CDR1 SQVTM and CDR2 ANQGSEA. This CDR3 comprises 15 residues. Via MiXCR, TCRdb re-called the 5' RACE reads, giving one row per CDR3 protein. The data contain hundreds of thousands of distinct CDR3 sequences, approximately 15% of them singletons. J is TRBJ2-7 and V is TRBV29-1; D is ambiguous. The source of this sequence is a man aged 25-45 years who received the YFV17D yellow fever vaccine. Sequenced material: PBMCs, taken on the day of the yellow fever booster vaccination. CDR3 bases: TGCAGCGTTGATGCGCGGTCAGGAGCAAACTACGAGCAGTACTTC. It encodes CSVDARSGANYEQYF.